The 29 T cell receptor beta chains presented below share a single source sample, sequenced in a study of tissue T cells after allogeneic stem cell transplantation. Profiled with immunoSEQ multiplex PCR; TCRdb holds only in-frame clones, not every one. The sample holds 9,800 or so clones; 65% are singletons and the top ten take about 26%. Here the sequenced sample was tissue from the stomach, taken at autopsy. These receptors all stem from a male donor older than 55 with lung cancer.

This clone has a handful of counts. The chain couples TRBV12-5 to TRBJ2-5, with D perhaps matching TRBD2 (5 bases). The V end was cut by 11 bases, the J end by 2 bases, with 15 bases between. Germline V lookup: CDR1 LGHNT, CDR2 FRNRAP. The CDR3 consists of 13 residues. CDR3 amino acids: CASRMGAQETQYF. Here the CDR3 DNA reads TGTGCTTCCCGGATGGGAGCTCAAGAGACCCAGTACTTC.

This chain connects TRBV7-2 to TRBJ1-2; TRBD1 aligns across 12 bases. Germline assignment: CDR1 SGHTA and CDR2 FQGNSA. The trim removed 4 bases at V and 7 bases at J, leaving 10 bases unmatched. The CDR3 is 16 amino acids. The CDR3 spells CASSSGTGGGLVGYTF. The CDR3 DNA sequence: TGTGCCAGCAGCTCCGGGACAGGGGGCGGTTTGGTTGGCTACACCTTC.

This chain uses TRBV10-2 with TRBJ1-5; D uncertain. The CDR3 length is 14 residues. Germline CDR1 reads WSHSY; CDR2 reads SAAADI. Trimming cost V 4 bases and J 9 bases, with 16 bases left between them. CDR3 coding DNA: TGCGCCAGCAGTGTTCACTACCCCCGCGGGCCCCAGCATTTT. Its translation: CASSVHYPRGPQHF.

The V call is TRBV5-1, the J call TRBJ2-3, with 8 positions matching TRBD2. After removal of 5 bases from V and 1 base from J, the junction contained 6 bases not matched to a gene. This CDR3 is 15 amino acids long. The V gene's germline CDR1 is SGHRS and CDR2 YFSETQ. The CDR3 nucleotides are TGCGCCAGCAGACCAGCGGGAGAGCGCACAGATACGCAGTATTTT. Its protein product is CASRPAGERTDTQYF.

The gene calls are TRBV19 and TRBJ1-5; a weak D match, TRBD1 (6 bases). The CDR3 contains 18 residues. The V and J ends lost 7 bases and 0 bases respectively, with 22 bases between them. Germline V CDR1 and CDR2: LNHDA, SQIVND (reference sequence). For the CDR3, the DNA is TGTGCCAGTACCCCTAACTGGAGGGGGGCTTATAGCAATCAGCCCCAGCATTTT. Translated: CASTPNWRGAYSNQPQHF.

The genes are TRBV4-1 and TRBJ2-7; tentative D call: TRBD2 (6 bases). This CDR3 has 13 amino acids. Germline CDR1 MGHRA, CDR2 YSYEKL. V lost 1 base, J lost 4 bases, and 8 bases lay in between. CDR3 nucleotides: TGCGCCAGCAGCCAAGGGGCGGGGTACGAGCAGTACTTC. It is translated as CASSQGAGYEQYF.

This chain uses TRBV19 with TRBJ1-4; no reliable D call. Germline V gene lookup returns CDR1 LNHDA and CDR2 SQIVND (reference sequence). The CDR3 totals 14 residues. The V end was cut by 5 bases, the J end by 11 bases, with 18 bases between. The CDR3 spells CASSLSRPPEKLFF. DNA for the CDR3: TGTGCCAGTAGTTTAAGTCGGCCTCCGGAGAAACTGTTTTTT. Based on the CDR3 plus reference TRBV19 and TRBJ1-4, the full variable domain is DGGITQSPKYLFRKEGQNVTLSCEQNLNHDAMYWYRQDPGQGLRLIYYSQIVNDFQKGDIAEGYSVSREKKESFPLTVTSAQKNPTAFYLCASSLSRPPEKLFFGSGTQLSVL.

This clone was seen a few times. The V gene is TRBV20-1, the J gene TRBJ1-1, with no clear D. The CDR3 is 11 amino acids. CDR1 DFQATT and CDR2 SNEGSKA come from the germline V gene (reference sequence). V lost 6 bases, J lost 5 bases, and 10 bases lay in between. For the CDR3, the DNA is TGCAGTGCGGATAGGAGGACTGAAGCTTTCTTT. Translated: CSADRRTEAFF.

This sequence joins TRBV30 and TRBJ2-5; TRBD2 agrees at 11 bases. The CDR3 sequence is 15 residues long. Germline V CDR1 and CDR2: GTSNPN, SVGIG (reference sequence). With 1 base clipped from V and 5 bases from J, the junction kept 6 bases outside the gene matches. The CDR3 coding sequence is TGTGCCTGGAGTGCTAGCGGGGGGAGGGAGGAGACCCAGTACTTC. This translates into CAWSASGGREETQYF. The variable domain in full, completed from reference TRBV30 and TRBJ2-5, reads SQTIHQWPATLVQPVGSPLSLECTVEGTSNPNLYWYRQAAGRGLQLLFYSVGIGQISSEVPQNLSASRPQDRQFILSSKKLLLSDSGFYLCAWSASGGREETQYFGPGTRLLVL.

V is TRBV20-1 and J is TRBJ2-7; D is undetermined. The CDR3 loop spans 11 amino acids. Trimming took 0 bases from V and 3 from J, leaving 3 bases between them. Germline values: CDR1 DFQATT, CDR2 SNEGSKA (reference sequence). This CDR3 is CSARDNYEQYF. As DNA, the CDR3 is TGCAGTGCTAGAGACAACTACGAGCAGTACTTC.

The V gene is TRBV11-2, the J gene TRBJ2-3; maybe TRBD2 (5 bases). CDR1 and CDR2 (germline): SGHAT, FQNNGV. V was clipped by 3 bases and J by 2 bases, with 9 bases between them. The CDR3 is made up of 14 amino acids. CDR3 amino acids: CASSFEDFTDTQYF. The CDR3 bases are TGTGCCAGCAGCTTTGAGGACTTCACAGATACGCAGTATTTT.

V usage is TRBV14 and J usage is TRBJ1-3; a weak D match, TRBD1 (5 bases). This CDR3 has 14 residues. V was clipped by 3 bases and J by 7 bases, with 13 bases between them. From germline, CDR1 is SGHDN and CDR2 FVKESK. The CDR3 region is CASSHRVGDNTIYF. CDR3 DNA: TGTGCCAGCAGCCATCGGGTAGGGGACAACACCATATATTTT.

The CDR3 nucleotides are TGTGCCAGCAGTTACTCGTGGGGGGACGGTGAAAAACTGTTTTTT. Translating gives CASSYSWGDGEKLFF. The chain is built from TRBV6-5 and TRBJ1-4, with a possible D match to TRBD1 (5 bases). The CDR3 consists of 15 residues. Trimming stripped 0 bases from V and 7 bases from J, with 12 bases between. The germline V gene encodes CDR1 MNHEY and CDR2 SVGAGI.

V gene TRBV29-1 combines with J gene TRBJ2-1, with TRBD1 identical over 7 bases. The trim removed 2 bases at V and 0 bases at J, leaving 7 bases unmatched. This CDR3 region has 16 residues. CDR1 SQVTM and CDR2 ANQGSEA come from the germline V gene. The CDR3 is CSVEPQDRSSYNEQFF. The DNA of the CDR3 is TGCAGCGTTGAACCCCAGGACAGGAGCTCCTACAATGAGCAGTTCTTC.

This chain connects TRBV4-3 to TRBJ2-7; 13 bases line up with TRBD2. Germline lookup yields CDR1 LGHNA and CDR2 YSLEER. The ends lost 4 bases at V and 2 bases at J; junction bases unmatched: 5. CDR3 length equals 16 residues. The CDR3 DNA reads as TGCGCCAGCAGCCCAGGACTAGCGGGGGAGACCTACGAGCAGTACTTC. This codes for CASSPGLAGETYEQYF.

About this clone: The CDR3 carries no conserved terminal phenylalanine or tryptophan, so it likely arises from a read error. It is unclear where the CDR3 begins or ends on the DNA, so no DNA is shown, and the CDR3 is as TCRdb lists it. CDR3 sequence: CASTSPQGS. The chain joins TRBV27 to TRBJ2-3; TRBD1, the table's D call, was not compared with the DNA. From germline, CDR1 is MNHEY and CDR2 SMNVEV (reference sequence). The CDR3 has 9 amino acids, counting both end residues.

This chain connects TRBV10-3 to TRBJ1-5; TRBD1 is a possible D gene (5 bases). The CDR3 is 13 residues long. The V gene lost 5 bases and the J gene lost 1 base, with 6 bases spanning the gap. Germline lookup yields CDR1 ENHRY and CDR2 SYGVKD. This CDR3 reads CAISQGSNQPQHF. CDR3 sequence (DNA): TGTGCCATCAGTCAGGGCAGCAATCAGCCCCAGCATTTT.

The chain employs TRBV7-2 and TRBJ2-3; 8 nucleotides agree with TRBD1. The CDR3 length is 15 residues. Per the germline V gene, CDR1 is SGHTA and CDR2 is FQGNSA. V was pared by 5 bases and J by 0 bases, with 4 bases of the junction left unmatched. CDR3 in DNA: TGTGCCAGCAGCGTACAGGGGGGAAGCACAGATACGCAGTATTTT. It translates to CASSVQGGSTDTQYF.

V usage is TRBV19 and J usage is TRBJ2-1; D remains unclear. The CDR3 is 14 residues long. The germline V gene encodes CDR1 LNHDA and CDR2 SQIVND (reference sequence). Trimming shortened V by 10 bases and J by 3 bases, and 16 bases separated the two germline ends. The CDR3: CATKPRSRYNEQFF. CDR3 in DNA: TGTGCCACCAAGCCGAGGTCTCGCTACAATGAGCAGTTCTTC.

The chain joins TRBV13 to TRBJ1-2; no firm D call. CDR1 and CDR2 (germline): PRHDT, FYEKMQ (reference sequence). Trimming took 4 bases from V and 7 from J, leaving 7 bases between them. CDR3 size: 11 residues. CDR3 coding DNA: TGTGCCAGCAGCTCCATGGGTGGCTACACCTTC. This sequence encodes CASSSMGGYTF.

This clone was recorded only once. The genes are TRBV29-1 and TRBJ2-1; 8 nucleotides align to TRBD1. The CDR3 is made up of 12 amino acids. CDR1 SQVTM and CDR2 ANQGSEA come from the germline V gene. V lost 5 bases, J lost 7 bases, and 4 bases stayed unmatched. In nucleotides, the CDR3 is TGCAGCGTTCCCCGACAGGGGAATGAGCAGTTCTTC. It yields the protein CSVPRQGNEQFF.

This chain joins TRBV7-2 and TRBJ1-1, with D unresolved. The CDR3 consists of 13 residues. With 6 bases removed from V and 0 bases from J, the gap between germline ends came to 8 bases. Per germline, CDR1 SGHTA and CDR2 FQGNSA. The CDR3 is CASSWSMNTEAFF. The CDR3 DNA reads TGTGCCAGCAGTTGGAGCATGAACACTGAAGCTTTCTTT.

This clone was seen more than once but under ten times. The chain combines TRBV19 with TRBJ1-5; a possible D gene is TRBD1 (5 bases). Per germline, CDR1 LNHDA and CDR2 SQIVND (reference sequence). V was clipped by 4 bases and J by 6 bases, with 10 bases between them. The CDR3 loop spans 13 amino acids. CDR3 residues: CASSRGTSQPQHF. The CDR3 bases are TGTGCCAGTAGTAGAGGGACCTCTCAGCCCCAGCATTTT.

The rearrangement uses TRBV6-2 or TRBV6-3 and TRBJ1-1, with a possible D match to TRBD1 (6 bases). There are 14 residues in the CDR3. Trimming took 5 bases from V and 1 from J, leaving 11 bases between them. Per the germline V gene, CDR1 is MNHEY and CDR2 is SVGEGT. In DNA, the CDR3 is TGTGCCAGCAGTCCCCGCAGGGGGAACACTGAAGCTTTCTTT. Residues: CASSPRRGNTEAFF.

The chain couples TRBV9 to TRBJ1-5; TRBD1 is a possible D gene (5 bases). The CDR3 has 15 residues. Germline lookup yields CDR1 SGDLS and CDR2 YYNGEE. V lost 0 bases and J lost 5, with 12 bases in between. The CDR3 spells CASSVGDSSYQPQHF. The CDR3 region has the DNA TGTGCCAGCAGCGTAGGTGACAGTTCTTATCAGCCCCAGCATTTT.

This clone has just a few counts. The chain couples TRBV10-1 to TRBJ2-3; 11 bases match TRBD2. V was pared by 0 bases and J by 0 bases, with 8 bases of the junction left unmatched. This CDR3 comprises 19 residues. Germline values: CDR1 WNHNN, CDR2 SYGVQD (reference sequence). CDR3 amino acids: CASSESRLAGSLSTDTQYF. The DNA of the CDR3 is TGCGCCAGCAGTGAGTCCCGACTAGCGGGGAGCCTTAGCACAGATACGCAGTATTTT.

This clone came up a few times. The CDR3 DNA reads as TGTGCCAGCAGCCTCAGAAGTGAGAATTCACCCCTCCACTTT. Translation: CASSLRSENSPLHF. The rearrangement uses TRBV9 and TRBJ1-6; D is unclear. With 4 bases removed from V and 7 bases from J, the gap between germline ends came to 12 bases. Germline CDR1 reads SGDLS; CDR2 reads YYNGEE. The CDR3 is 14 amino acids.

This chain uses TRBV30 with TRBJ2-1; D may be TRBD1 or TRBD2 (5 bases each). The CDR3 has 12 amino acids. Trimming pared 5 bases from V and 10 bases from J, leaving 15 bases between. The germline CDR1 and CDR2 sequences are GTSNPN and SVGIG (reference sequence). CDR3 residues: CAWGDGPEEQFF. The CDR3 nucleotides are TGTGCCTGGGGGGACGGCCCGGAGGAGCAGTTCTTC.

The chain links TRBV12-3 or TRBV12-4 to TRBJ2-7; TRBD2 agrees at 10 bases. The CDR3 is 13 amino acids. J gave up 3 bases and V 9 bases, and 5 bases lay outside the gene matches. The CDR3 sequence: CASQAGGRYEQYF. The CDR3 DNA reads TGTGCCAGTCAAGCGGGGGGGCGCTACGAGCAGTACTTC.